Presented here are 31 T cell receptor beta chains from one specimen sequenced in a study of blood T cell repertoires in COVID-19. The protocol was immunoSEQ multiplex PCR, while the TCRdb copy is restricted to in-frame clones and leaves out a portion. The table lists nearly 90,000 clones, 88% of them singletons. Sequencing input: peripheral blood. Source of these receptors: an older man with acute or convalescent COVID-19.

Only a few counts were recorded for this clone. This chain connects TRBV15 to TRBJ1-5; D may be TRBD1 (5 bases). V lost 2 bases, J lost 2 bases, and 13 bases lay in between. Germline CDR1 and CDR2: LNHNV and YYDKDF (reference sequence). This CDR3 is built from 16 residues. The CDR3 loop reads CATSRSQGLGNQPQHF. DNA for the CDR3: TGTGCCACCAGCAGATCCCAGGGTTTGGGCAATCAGCCCCAGCATTTT. Together with reference TRBV15 and TRBJ1-5, the CDR3 gives the full variable domain: DAMVIQNPRYQVTQFGKPVTLSCSQTLNHNVMYWYQQKSSQAPKLLFHYYDKDFNNEADTPDNFQSRRPNTSFCFLDIRSPGLGDTAMYLCATSRSQGLGNQPQHFGDGTRLSIL.

V usage is TRBV5-1 and J usage is TRBJ1-4; 9 bases line up with TRBD1. The CDR3 totals 14 residues. The germline CDR1 and CDR2 sequences are SGHRS and YFSETQ. Losses at the gene ends were 4 bases for V and 7 bases for J; bases not matched to a gene: 5. The CDR3 bases are TGCGCCAGCAGCGAACAGGGGGCGGGTGAAAAACTGTTTTTT. Its translation: CASSEQGAGEKLFF. Full variable domain (rest looked up from reference TRBV5-1 and TRBJ1-4): KAGVTQTPRYLIKTRGQQVTLSCSPISGHRSVSWYQQTPGQGLQFLFEYFSETQRNKGNFPGRFSGRQFSNSRSEMNVSTLELGDSALYLCASSEQGAGEKLFFGSGTQLSVL.

This clone was detected only once. The rearrangement links TRBV30 to TRBJ1-1, with 8 bases identical to TRBD1. The CDR3 is made up of 13 amino acids. Germline CDR1 and CDR2: GTSNPN and SVGIG (reference sequence). Unmatched junction bases numbered 5, after V lost 4 bases and J lost 4 bases. CDR3 sequence (DNA): TGTGCCTGGACCACAGGGGGGAGCACTGAAGCTTTCTTT. The encoded protein is CAWTTGGSTEAFF. Variable domain in full (rest from reference TRBV30 and TRBJ1-1): SQTIHQWPATLVQPVGSPLSLECTVEGTSNPNLYWYRQAAGRGLQLLFYSVGIGQISSEVPQNLSASRPQDRQFILSSKKLLLSDSGFYLCAWTTGGSTEAFFGQGTRLTVV.

The chain couples TRBV9 to TRBJ2-2; 8 bases align to TRBD2. J gave up 5 bases and V 1 base, and 7 bases lay outside the gene matches. This CDR3 is 16 amino acids long. Germline V gene data show CDR1 as SGDLS and CDR2 as YYNGEE. CDR3 DNA: TGTGCCAGCAGCGTATTGGCGGGAGGAAAGACCGGGGAGCTGTTTTTT. Protein product: CASSVLAGGKTGELFF.

The CDR3 DNA reads TGTGCCAGCAATAACAAACCAGGTGGGGAGCAGTTCTTC. This translates into CASNNKPGGEQFF. The V and J genes are TRBV2 and TRBJ2-1; D gene uncertain. The CDR3 totals 13 residues. Germline CDR1 SNHLY, CDR2 FYNNEI. V was trimmed by 7 bases and J by 10 bases, leaving 17 bases between them.

The chain's CDR3 is CASSPRDSLWGYTF. CDR3 bases: TGTGCCAGTAGTCCCCGGGACAGCTTGTGGGGCTACACCTTC. The J gene is TRBJ1-2, the V gene TRBV19; 7 bases line up with TRBD1. The germline V gene has CDR1 LNHDA and CDR2 SQIVND (reference sequence). This CDR3 region has 14 residues. Trimming took 5 bases from V and 8 from J; bases not matched to a gene: 11.

This rearrangement joins TRBV5-8 to TRBJ1-6; 7 bases agree with TRBD1. CDR1 and CDR2 (germline): SGHTS, YDEGEE. Trimming took 0 bases from V and 8 from J; bases not matched to a gene: 2. The CDR3 is made up of 14 amino acids. This CDR3 is CASSLVGGYSPLHF. CDR3 nucleotides: TGTGCCAGCAGCTTGGTAGGGGGCTATTCACCCCTCCACTTT.

CDR3 sequence (DNA): TGTGCCAGCAGGCTGGGACTGAAAGAGACCCAGTACTTC. Its protein product is CASRLGLKETQYF. The gene calls are TRBV3-1 (or the pseudogene TRBV3-2) and TRBJ2-5, with D possibly being TRBD2 (6 bases). Germline V gene lookup returns CDR1 LGHDT and CDR2 YNNKEL (reference sequence). The ends were cut back, 6 bases at V and 3 bases at J, with 11 bases in the middle. The CDR3 consists of 13 residues.

The CDR3 reads CASSLTGTGVPEAFF. The CDR3 DNA follows: TGTGCCAGCAGCTTAACCGGGACAGGCGTTCCTGAAGCTTTCTTT. V is TRBV7-9 and J is TRBJ1-1, with 8 bases that match TRBD1. V shed 2 bases, J shed 6 bases, and the junction held 8 bases outside the gene matches. Germline assignment: CDR1 SEHNR and CDR2 FQNEAQ (reference sequence). This CDR3 spans 15 amino acids.

The chain joins TRBV28 to TRBJ2-5; 13 bases are a match to TRBD2. Trimming removed 6 bases from V and 2 bases from J; junction bases left unmatched: 3. The CDR3 extends over 15 amino acids. Germline V gives CDR1 MDHEN, CDR2 SYDVKM. The CDR3 region has the DNA TGTGCCAGCAGCTCGGGACTAGCGGGACAAGAGACCCAGTACTTC. This codes for CASSSGLAGQETQYF.

V usage is TRBV11-3 and J usage is TRBJ2-1, with 8 bases lining up with TRBD2. V shed 2 bases, J shed 2 bases, and the junction held 2 bases outside the gene matches. The CDR3 consists of 15 residues. Per germline, CDR1 SGHNT and CDR2 YENEEA. CDR3 residues: CASSLPGGAYNEQFF. The CDR3 DNA reads TGTGCCAGCAGCTTACCCGGGGGGGCCTACAATGAGCAGTTCTTC.

CDR3 amino acids: CAAYRSSYEQYF. Written as DNA, the CDR3 is TGTGCCGCCTACAGGAGCTCCTACGAGCAGTACTTC. V usage is TRBV6-5 and J usage is TRBJ2-7, with a tentative D call TRBD1 (5 bases). Trimming stripped 11 bases from V and 0 bases from J, with 11 bases between. Germline values: CDR1 MNHEY, CDR2 SVGAGI. The CDR3 runs 12 residues.

The gene calls are TRBV29-1 and TRBJ2-6; D is undetermined. Per the germline V gene, CDR1 is SQVTM and CDR2 is ANQGSEA. V lost 4 bases to trimming and J lost 2 bases, with 3 bases between them. The CDR3 has 12 residues. The CDR3 DNA reads as TGCAGCGTTGTTACTGGGGCCAACGTCCTGACTTTC. It codes for CSVVTGANVLTF. The full variable domain, completed using reference TRBV29-1 and TRBJ2-6, is SAVISQKPSRDICQRGTSLTIQCQVDSQVTMMFWYRQQPGQSLTLIATANQGSEATYESGFVIDKFPISRPNLTFSTLTVSNMSPEDSSIYLCSVVTGANVLTFGAGSRLTVL.

The chain joins TRBV18 to TRBJ1-2, with 10 positions matching TRBD1. The trim removed 5 bases at V and 8 bases at J, leaving 5 bases unmatched. Germline assignment: CDR1 KGHSH and CDR2 LQKENI. This CDR3 region has 13 residues. CDR3 region: CASSSPGQGGYTF. DNA of the CDR3: TGTGCCAGCTCAAGTCCGGGACAGGGGGGCTACACCTTC.

The chain carries TRBV5-8 and TRBJ2-1; no reliable D call. CDR1 SGHTS and CDR2 YDEGEE come from the germline V gene. V lost 1 base, J lost 7 bases, and 12 bases lay in between. This CDR3 has 14 residues. CDR3 nucleotides: TGTGCCAGCAGCTTGACCCCTAGGCGAAATGAGCAGTTCTTC. Its translation is CASSLTPRRNEQFF.

As concerns this clone: The junction and the germline gene differ at one end; a read error may be behind it. This chain connects TRBV7-2 to TRBJ1-5, with 9 positions matching TRBD1. Germline V gene lookup returns CDR1 SGHTA and CDR2 FQGNSA. The CDR3 covers 15 residues. CDR3 protein: CASSFGTGNNLPQHF. The CDR3 DNA reads TGTGCCAGCAGCTTTGGGACAGGGAATAATCTGCCCCAGCATTTT.

The chain combines TRBV28 with TRBJ1-2; TRBD1 agrees at 8 bases. V lost 7 bases, J lost 4 bases, and 11 bases stayed unmatched. This CDR3 has 15 amino acids. Per the germline V gene, CDR1 is MDHEN and CDR2 is SYDVKM. The CDR3 region is CASNPQGQVLYGYTF. The CDR3 bases are TGTGCCAGCAACCCACAGGGACAGGTCCTCTATGGCTACACCTTC.

The rearrangement joins TRBV9 to TRBJ2-2; 9 nucleotides match TRBD2. Germline-derived CDR1 and CDR2 are SGDLS and YYNGEE. Trimming cost V 3 bases and J 2 bases; bases outside gene matches: 8. CDR3 size: 17 residues. Written as DNA, the CDR3 is TGTGCCAGCAGCGCGGGACGGACTAGCGTTAACACCGGGGAGCTGTTTTTT. It encodes CASSAGRTSVNTGELFF.

The chain links TRBV7-2 to TRBJ2-3, with D possibly matching TRBD1 (5 bases). The V end was cut by 6 bases, the J end by 1 base, with 11 bases between. The CDR3 totals 14 residues. Per the germline V gene, CDR1 is SGHTA and CDR2 is FQGNSA. The CDR3 region has the DNA TGTGCCAGCAGTCGACAGTTAGGCACAGATACGCAGTATTTT. Translated, it gives CASSRQLGTDTQYF.

This chain connects TRBV15 to TRBJ1-3; D unclear. Deletions cut 5 bases from V and 2 bases from J, with 10 bases between. This CDR3 spans 14 amino acids. Germline V gene sequence: CDR1 LNHNV, CDR2 YYDKDF (reference sequence). CDR3 bases: TGTGCCACCAGCCGGGCCGGGGCTGGAAACACCATATATTTT. Amino acids: CATSRAGAGNTIYF.

The CDR3 sequence is CASSIGGTDGYTF. CDR3 DNA: TGTGCCAGTAGTATAGGCGGGACAGATGGCTACACCTTC. The chain links TRBV19 to TRBJ1-2; 7 positions agree with TRBD1. The CDR3 has 13 residues. Per the germline V gene, CDR1 is LNHDA and CDR2 is SQIVND (reference sequence). V lost 1 base, J lost 6 bases, and 2 bases stayed unmatched.

This chain uses TRBV12-3 or TRBV12-4 with TRBJ1-5, with D unclear. The V and J ends lost 4 bases and 4 bases respectively, with 5 bases between them. The CDR3 is made up of 12 amino acids. This CDR3 reads CASSSENQPQHF. CDR3 nucleotide sequence: TGTGCCAGCAGTTCAGAAAATCAGCCCCAGCATTTT.

The rearrangement uses TRBV6-5 and TRBJ2-1; 8 bases agree with TRBD2. CDR3 size: 13 residues. V lost 5 bases to trimming and J lost 10 bases; unmatched junction nucleotides: 7. Germline lookup yields CDR1 MNHEY and CDR2 SVGAGI. Here the CDR3 reads CASSPRGGAEQFF. The CDR3 DNA reads TGTGCCAGCAGTCCCCGGGGGGGGGCAGAGCAGTTCTTC.

This clone is a singleton in its sample. This chain connects TRBV7-9 to TRBJ2-7; 10 bases match TRBD1. Per germline, CDR1 SEHNR and CDR2 FQNEAQ (reference sequence). With V trimmed by 5 bases and J by 5 bases, 6 bases remained unmatched. The CDR3 length is 14 residues. DNA of the CDR3: TGTGCCAGCAGCGCCTGGGACAGGGGAGACGAGCAGTACTTC. Its protein is CASSAWDRGDEQYF.

V usage is TRBV7-3 and J usage is TRBJ2-3, with TRBD2 as a possible D gene (6 bases). V lost 5 bases to trimming and J lost 2 bases, with 26 bases between them. The CDR3 runs 19 residues. The germline CDR1 and CDR2 sequences are SGHTA and FQGTGA. CDR3 in DNA: TGTGCCAGCAGCCCGGTAGCGGCGGCACTCGCGGACTTCACAGATACGCAGTATTTT. Translating it yields CASSPVAAALADFTDTQYF.

This clone is a singleton in its sample. The rearrangement links TRBV14 to TRBJ1-2; TRBD1 matches 10 bases. Per the germline V gene, CDR1 is SGHDN and CDR2 is FVKESK. J lost 4 bases, V lost 6 bases, and 11 bases had no gene match. The CDR3 contains 16 residues. The CDR3 DNA is TGTGCCAGCAGTTTCCCGGGACAGGGGACCGGCTATGGCTACACCTTC. Encoded protein: CASSFPGQGTGYGYTF.

The chain has TRBV7-3 and TRBJ2-1; 7 nucleotides align to TRBD2. This CDR3 is 13 amino acids long. Germline V lookup: CDR1 SGHTA, CDR2 FQGTGA. The V gene end was trimmed by 1 base and the J gene end by 15 bases; junction bases not matched to a gene: 9. CDR3 protein: CASSLIEGGHMFF. DNA of the CDR3: TGTGCCAGCAGCTTAATAGAGGGAGGGCACATGTTCTTC. Complete variable domain (other parts from reference TRBV7-3 and TRBJ2-1): GAGVSQTPSNKVTEKGKYVELRCDPISGHTALYWYRQSLGQGPEFLIYFQGTGAADDSGLPNDRFFAVRPEGSVSTLKIQRTERGDSAVYLCASSLIEGGHMFFGPGTRLTVL.

This clone was picked up one time. The chain uses TRBV10-3 and TRBJ1-1; D uncertain. Germline values: CDR1 ENHRY, CDR2 SYGVKD. Trimming removed 1 base from V and 0 bases from J, with 15 bases in between. This CDR3 is built from 17 residues. The CDR3 DNA reads TGTGCCATCAGTGAGTTCTTGAGCCGGGAGATGAACACTGAAGCTTTCTTT. It codes for CAISEFLSREMNTEAFF.

This clone showed up just a few times. The chain carries TRBV7-8 and TRBJ1-1, with D maybe TRBD1 (5 bases). Looked up from germline, CDR1 is SGHVS and CDR2 is FQNEAQ. CDR3 length: 15 residues. Trimming pared 3 bases from V and 3 bases from J, leaving 14 bases between. This CDR3 is CASSLSQGKYTEAFF. CDR3 nucleotides: TGTGCCAGCAGCTTGTCCCAGGGAAAGTACACTGAAGCTTTCTTT.

V gene TRBV6-6 combines with J gene TRBJ1-5; D gene ambiguous. The CDR3 has 16 residues. V was clipped by 5 bases and J by 3 bases, with 17 bases between them. Per the germline V gene, CDR1 is MNHNY and CDR2 is SVGAGI (reference sequence). CDR3 residues: CASSRLADFLNQPQHF. CDR3 coding DNA: TGTGCCAGCAGTCGTCTTGCAGACTTTCTCAATCAGCCCCAGCATTTT.

The V and J genes are TRBV4-1 and TRBJ1-1; D unresolved. This CDR3 has 14 residues. Trimming shortened V by 3 bases and J by 8 bases, and 16 bases separated the two germline ends. Germline-derived CDR1 and CDR2 are MGHRA and YSYEKL. The CDR3 loop reads CASSHPPGNSEAFF. CDR3 DNA sequence: TGCGCCAGCAGCCACCCCCCGGGAAACAGCGAAGCTTTCTTT.